This TCR beta chain appears in the sequencing data of a study of cytomegalovirus exposure and HLA in healthy donors. About this clone itself: Its specificity is unknown.

Overall study results and limits: Follow-up analysis later connected one missense variant in DCLRE1C with trimming of TCR beta V- and J-genes. In a later analysis, the majority of CMV-associated beta chains seemingly showed HLA restriction. Researchers reported that a few CMV-associated chains were confirmed in vitro as CMV antigen-specific.

PCR was performed using 60 Vbeta and 13 Jbeta primers. The assay was immunoSEQ multiplex PCR, and TCRdb's table has in-frame clones only and misses some. The data contain 140,000 to 150,000 clones, just under 85% of them singletons. Germline V lookup: CDR1 SGDLS, CDR2 YYNGEE. Trimming stripped 0 bases from V and 7 bases from J, with 11 bases between. The CDR3 has 13 residues. What was sequenced was PBMCs. The sequence was collected from a woman aged 55-70 years in good health and CMV-seropositive. The rearrangement uses TRBV9 and TRBJ2-7, with TRBD2 as a possible D gene (7 bases). CDR3 coding DNA: TGTGCCAGCAGCGTAGGAAGGGGGGGGGAGCAGTACTTC. Its translation: CASSVGRGGEQYF.